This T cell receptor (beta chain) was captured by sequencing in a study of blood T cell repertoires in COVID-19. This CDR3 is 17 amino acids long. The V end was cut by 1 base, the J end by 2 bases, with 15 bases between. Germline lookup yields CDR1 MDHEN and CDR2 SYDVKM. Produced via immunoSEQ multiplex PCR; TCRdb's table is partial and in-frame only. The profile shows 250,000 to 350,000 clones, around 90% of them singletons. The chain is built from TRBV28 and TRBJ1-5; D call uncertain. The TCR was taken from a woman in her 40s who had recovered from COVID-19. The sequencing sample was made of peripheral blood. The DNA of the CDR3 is TGTGCCAGCAGTTTATCCTCCACCGGTGTACGCAATCAGCCCCAGCATTTT. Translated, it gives CASSLSSTGVRNQPQHF.